Detailed here is one T cell receptor (beta chain). Its specificity is unknown. Germline lookup yields CDR1 SGHRS and CDR2 YFSETQ. The CDR3 length is 14 residues. With 4 bases removed from V and 1 base from J, the gap between germline ends came to 11 bases. This specimen comes from a study of OX40 agonist ivuxolimab in advanced cancers. Study information: Two patients with cutaneous melanoma and one with hepatocellular carcinoma, three in total, showed partial responses. Study-wide results and caveats: The CD4+ and CD8+ T cells in the blood had expanded clonally by week 6 at 0.1 to 3.0 mg/kg.

Clones were sequenced by immunoSEQ multiplex PCR, and TCRdb holds only the in-frame ones, with some missing. The data hold 73,000 or so clones, with roughly 85% observed a single time. The receptor's source is an adult with an advanced solid tumor such as melanoma, head and neck, liver or kidney cancer. The source material was CD4+ or CD8+ T cells sorted from blood, sampled in a trial of the OX40 agonist ivuxolimab. The rearrangement uses TRBV5-1 and TRBJ1-1; a possible D gene is TRBD1 (6 bases). CDR3 nucleotides: TGCGCCAGCAGCCCTCCGACAGGGAACACTGAAGCTTTCTTT. It translates to CASSPPTGNTEAFF.